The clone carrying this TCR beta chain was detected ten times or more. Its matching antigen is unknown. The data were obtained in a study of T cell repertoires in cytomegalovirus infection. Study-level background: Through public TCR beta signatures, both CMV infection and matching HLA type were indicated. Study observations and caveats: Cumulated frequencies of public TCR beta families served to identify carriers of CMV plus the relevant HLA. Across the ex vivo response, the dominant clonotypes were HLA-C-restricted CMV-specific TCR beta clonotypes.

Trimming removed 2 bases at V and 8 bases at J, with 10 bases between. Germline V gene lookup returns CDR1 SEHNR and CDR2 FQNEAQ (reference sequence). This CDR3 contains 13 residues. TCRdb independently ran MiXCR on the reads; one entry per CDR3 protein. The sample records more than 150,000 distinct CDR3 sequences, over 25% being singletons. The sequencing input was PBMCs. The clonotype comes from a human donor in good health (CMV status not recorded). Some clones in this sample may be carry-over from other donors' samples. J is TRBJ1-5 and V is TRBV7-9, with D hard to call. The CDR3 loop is CASSLRPFEPQHF. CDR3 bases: TGTGCCAGCAGCTTACGCCCATTTGAGCCCCAGCATTTT.